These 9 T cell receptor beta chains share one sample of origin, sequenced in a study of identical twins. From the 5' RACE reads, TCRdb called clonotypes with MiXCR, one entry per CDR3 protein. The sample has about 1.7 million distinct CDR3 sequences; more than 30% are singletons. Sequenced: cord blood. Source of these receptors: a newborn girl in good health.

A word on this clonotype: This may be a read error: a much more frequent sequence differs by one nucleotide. This CDR3 is CAIGPSTSGANYEQYF. In nucleotides, the CDR3 is TGTGCCATCGGGCCATCGACTAGCGGGGCGAACTACGAGCAGTACTTC. The rearrangement joins TRBV10-3 to TRBJ2-5; 11 nucleotides align to TRBD2. The better agreement between TRBJ2-7 and the DNA end casts doubt on the J call. Looked up from germline, CDR1 is ENHRY and CDR2 is SYGVKD. This CDR3 region has 16 residues.

This CDR3 reads CASSLLGLNEKLFF. CDR3 bases: TGTGCCAGCAGTTTGCTGGGACTTAATGAAAAACTGTTTTTT. The chain employs TRBV27 and TRBJ1-4; perhaps TRBD1 as D (5 bases). The ends were cut back, 3 bases at V and 4 bases at J, with 9 bases in the middle. CDR3 size: 14 residues. The germline V gene encodes CDR1 MNHEY and CDR2 SMNVEV (reference sequence).

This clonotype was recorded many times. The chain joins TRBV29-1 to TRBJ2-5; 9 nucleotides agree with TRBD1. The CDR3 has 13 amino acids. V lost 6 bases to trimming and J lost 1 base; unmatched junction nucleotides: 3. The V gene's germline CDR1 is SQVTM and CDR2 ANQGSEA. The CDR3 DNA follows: TGCAGCGTGGGGACAGGGCTCCAAGAGACCCAGTACTTC. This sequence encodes CSVGTGLQETQYF.

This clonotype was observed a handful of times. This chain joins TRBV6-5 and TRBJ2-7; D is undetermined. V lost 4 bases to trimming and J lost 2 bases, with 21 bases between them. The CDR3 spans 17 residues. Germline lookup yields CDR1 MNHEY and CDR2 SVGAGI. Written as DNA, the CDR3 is TGTGCCAGCAGTTTTCGTATGAGAGGTAGGGTTCCCTACGAGCAGTACTTC. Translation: CASSFRMRGRVPYEQYF.

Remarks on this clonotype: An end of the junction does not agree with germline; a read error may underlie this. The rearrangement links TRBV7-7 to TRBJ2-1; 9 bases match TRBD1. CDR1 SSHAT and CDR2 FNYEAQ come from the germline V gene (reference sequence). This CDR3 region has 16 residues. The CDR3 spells CASSLGYADRGNEQFF. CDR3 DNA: TGTGCTAGCAGCTTAGGCTATGCGGACAGGGGCAATGAGCAGTTCTTC. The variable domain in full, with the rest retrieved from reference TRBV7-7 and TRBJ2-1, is GAGVSQSPRYKVTKRGQDVTLRCDPISSHATLYWYQQALGQGPEFLTYFNYEAQPDKSGLPSDRFSAERPEGSISTLTIQRTEQRDSAMYRCASSLGYADRGNEQFFGPGTRLTVL.

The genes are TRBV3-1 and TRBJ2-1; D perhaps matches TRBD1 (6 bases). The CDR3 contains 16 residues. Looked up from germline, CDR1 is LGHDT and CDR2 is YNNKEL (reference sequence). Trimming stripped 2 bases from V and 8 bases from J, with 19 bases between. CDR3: CASSQFSRGHFDEQFF. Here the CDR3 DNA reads TGTGCCAGCAGCCAATTTTCCAGGGGACACTTCGATGAGCAGTTCTTC.

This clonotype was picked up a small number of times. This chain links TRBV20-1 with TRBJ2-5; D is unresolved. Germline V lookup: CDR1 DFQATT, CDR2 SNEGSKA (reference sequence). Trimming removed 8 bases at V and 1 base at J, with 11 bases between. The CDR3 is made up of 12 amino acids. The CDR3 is CSPGRGQETQYF. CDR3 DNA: TGCAGTCCCGGGCGTGGCCAAGAGACCCAGTACTTC.

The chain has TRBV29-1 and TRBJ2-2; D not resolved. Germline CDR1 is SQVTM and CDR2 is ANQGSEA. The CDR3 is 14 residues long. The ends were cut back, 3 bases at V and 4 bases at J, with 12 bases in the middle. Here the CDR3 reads CSVDKVTGTGELFF. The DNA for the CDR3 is TGCAGCGTTGATAAGGTCACCGGCACCGGGGAGCTGTTTTTT.

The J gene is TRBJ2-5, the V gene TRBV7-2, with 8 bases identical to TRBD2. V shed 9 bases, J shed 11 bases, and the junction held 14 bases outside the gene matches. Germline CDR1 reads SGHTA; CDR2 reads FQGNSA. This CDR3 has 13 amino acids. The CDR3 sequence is CASKAGVSNEQYF. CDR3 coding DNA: TGTGCCAGTAAAGCGGGAGTGAGCAATGAGCAGTACTTC. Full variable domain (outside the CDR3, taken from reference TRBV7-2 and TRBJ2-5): GAGVSQSPSNKVTEKGKDVELRCDPISGHTALYWYRQSLGQGLEFLIYFQGNSAPDKSGLPSDRFSAERTGGSVSTLTIQRTQQEDSAVYLCASKAGVSNEQYFGPGTRLLVL.